This T cell receptor beta chain was identified in a study of tumor-infiltrating lymphocytes in primary liver carcinoma. Study overall: Primary liver carcinoma in the patients was surgically resected. The five patients, who were men and women, ranged in age from 30 to 69 years.

The authors made TCR beta cDNA from around 500 ng total RNA with a constant-region primer. Each TCR beta library was derived from three nested multiplex PCR rounds that employed slightly modified ARM-PCR. Forward primers for TRBV1-TRBV30 and a C-beta reverse primer served the first two PCR rounds, at around 11 cycles each. One entry per CDR3 protein results from TCRdb running MiXCR on the multiplex PCR reads. Of around 330,000 distinct CDR3 sequences in the sample, around three fifths are singletons; the top ten hold about 15%. Germline CDR1 and CDR2: SGHAT and FQNNGV. The CDR3 consists of 14 residues. Trimming removed 5 bases at V and 5 bases at J, with 16 bases between. Germline DNA was also extracted, while the blood RNA originated from unsorted whole blood. Chronic HBV infection was present in the patients, who were treatment-naive. In this sample, this clonotype turned up many times. The antigen remains undetermined.

Points from the study as a whole: Tumors reached a significantly greater top-250-clone fraction than blood did (p = 0.039).

The origin of this receptor is a woman in her twenties or thirties with primary liver carcinoma and hepatitis B virus infection. The chain has TRBV11-2 and TRBJ2-7; TRBD2 is a possible D gene (6 bases). Specimen: peripheral blood. In nucleotides, the CDR3 is TGTGCCAGCAGCCTTTCGACTAGTATCCACGAGCAGTACTTC. It specifies CASSLSTSIHEQYF.